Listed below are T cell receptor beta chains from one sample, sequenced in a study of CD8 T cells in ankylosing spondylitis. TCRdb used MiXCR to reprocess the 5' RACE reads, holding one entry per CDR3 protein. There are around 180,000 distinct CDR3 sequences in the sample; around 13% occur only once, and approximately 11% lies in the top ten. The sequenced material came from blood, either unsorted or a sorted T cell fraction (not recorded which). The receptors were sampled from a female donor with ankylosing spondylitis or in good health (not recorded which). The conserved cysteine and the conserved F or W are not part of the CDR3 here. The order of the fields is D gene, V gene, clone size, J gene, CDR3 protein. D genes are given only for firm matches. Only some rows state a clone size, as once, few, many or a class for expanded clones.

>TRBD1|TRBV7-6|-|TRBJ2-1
ASSLFVGTGAYNEQF
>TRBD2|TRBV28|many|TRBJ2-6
ASSQVGGLAEGFSGANVLT
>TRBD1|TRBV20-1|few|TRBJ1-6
SARRTGGDNSPLH
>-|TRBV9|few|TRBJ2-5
ASSVGGQQETQY
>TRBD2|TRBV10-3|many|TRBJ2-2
AISGPGLASTGELF
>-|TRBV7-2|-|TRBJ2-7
ASSLGRDIFYEQY
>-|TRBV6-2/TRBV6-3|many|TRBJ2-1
ASSPVAHEQF
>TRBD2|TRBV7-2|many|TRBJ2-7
ASSYGLAGPSSYEQY
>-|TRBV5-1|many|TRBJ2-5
ASSTGAFNQETQY
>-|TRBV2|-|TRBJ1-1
ASSSLWPGTIRGTTEAF